The T cell receptor (beta chain) under discussion was sequenced for a study of T cell responses to AZD1222 COVID-19 vaccine. There are 16 residues in the CDR3. Trimming removed 1 base at V and 6 bases at J, with 18 bases between. Germline CDR1 is LNHDA and CDR2 is SQIVND (reference sequence). Sequencing was performed with immunoSEQ multiplex PCR; in TCRdb, only in-frame clones are kept and a portion is missing. The profile shows roughly 98,000 clones, roughly 90% of them singletons. The chain uses TRBV19 and TRBJ1-1; possibly TRBD1 for D (5 bases). This TCR came from an adult who received the AZD1222 COVID-19 vaccine. The input for sequencing was peripheral blood, taken 28 days after the second AZD1222 dose. The CDR3 here is CASSIGDTFRAAEAFF. For the CDR3, the DNA is TGTGCCAGTAGTATAGGGGATACGTTCAGGGCGGCTGAAGCTTTCTTT.